This T cell receptor (beta chain) came from a study of response to subunit inactivated influenza vaccine (dated by TCRdb to between 2017 and 2018). In terms of the full investigation: Deep quantitative T cell receptor repertoire profiling was used in the study to track responses to a trivalent subunit inactivated influenza vaccine.

The library was generated by RT-PCR. The run used an Illumina HiSeq 2500. Using fastp trimming at Q25 and MiXCR clonotype assembly, TCRdb reanalyzed the public sequencing data and kept in-frame beta chains. Every CDR3 protein is listed once, alongside the most common genes and DNA of its rows. The sample includes approximately 520,000 distinct CDR3 sequences, with 16% observed a single time. The biggest ten clones account for about 3% of the sample. V gives up 4 bases and J gives up 10 bases, and the segment between their germline ends measures 14 bases. The germline V gene encodes CDR1 MNHEY and CDR2 SMNVEV (reference sequence). From the cysteine up to the phenylalanine, the CDR3 has a length of 13 residues. Only the CDR3 part of the read is kept: 39 bases, read in frame from the first base. Summary of the overall study and its limitations: According to the authors, only a limited number of new T cells may be recruited by each seasonal influenza vaccination.

About this clonotype: It has no known antigen specificity. Per-base quality was not reported, and no clone a single base away is much larger than it.

Sequencing used CD4+ T cells sorted from PBMCs, obtained 23 to 25 months after vaccination. The receptor comes from a man in his fifties or sixties who received an inactivated influenza vaccine. Donor details come from another sample of the same person, matched by shared clones. The rearranged segments are TRBV27 and TRBJ2-1, with no D gene named confidently. The CDR3 loop reads CASSSIGRGEQFF. The nucleotide sequence is given as TGTGCCAGCAGTTCTATTGGTCGAGGCGAGCAGTTCTTC.